The source of this TCR beta chain is a study of blood T cell repertoires in COVID-19. Looking at the study overall: From the United States, Italy and Spain came samples of acute and convalescent COVID-19. PBMCs, B-cell-depleted T cells, or T cells were the source of the cDNA or gDNA that made up the material.

Original analysis: Estimation of nucleated cell counts relied on the amplification of reference gene primers. TCRdb's table, derived via immunoSEQ multiplex PCR, lists solely in-frame clones and lacks some. Clone size and V and J calls were adopted from that table, with D and trimming inferred from the DNA. The sample includes around 320,000 clones, about 85% of them seen just once. From germline, CDR1 is SGHRS and CDR2 YFSETQ. Unmatched junction bases numbered 5, after V lost 2 bases and J lost 5 bases. The CDR3 has 14 amino acids. Sequenced sample: peripheral blood. The rearrangement links TRBV5-1 to TRBJ2-5; 8 nucleotides agree with TRBD1. This TCR came from a young man with active or convalescent COVID-19. Written as DNA, the CDR3 is TGCGCCAGCAGCTTAAGGACAGGGTCGGAGACCCAGTACTTC. Its protein is CASSLRTGSETQYF.